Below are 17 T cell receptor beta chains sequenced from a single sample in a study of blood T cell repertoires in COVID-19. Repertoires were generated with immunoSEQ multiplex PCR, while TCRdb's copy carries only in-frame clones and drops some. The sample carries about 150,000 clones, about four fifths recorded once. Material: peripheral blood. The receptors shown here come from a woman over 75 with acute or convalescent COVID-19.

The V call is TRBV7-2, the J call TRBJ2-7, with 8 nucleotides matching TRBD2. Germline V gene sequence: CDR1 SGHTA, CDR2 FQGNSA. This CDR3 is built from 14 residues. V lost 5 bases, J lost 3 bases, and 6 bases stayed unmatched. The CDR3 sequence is CASSTAGTSYEQYF. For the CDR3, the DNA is TGTGCCAGCAGCACAGCAGGGACTAGCTACGAGCAGTACTTC. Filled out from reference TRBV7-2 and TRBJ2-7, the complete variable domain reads GAGVSQSPSNKVTEKGKDVELRCDPISGHTALYWYRQSLGQGLEFLIYFQGNSAPDKSGLPSDRFSAERTGGSVSTLTIQRTQQEDSAVYLCASSTAGTSYEQYFGPGTRLTVT.

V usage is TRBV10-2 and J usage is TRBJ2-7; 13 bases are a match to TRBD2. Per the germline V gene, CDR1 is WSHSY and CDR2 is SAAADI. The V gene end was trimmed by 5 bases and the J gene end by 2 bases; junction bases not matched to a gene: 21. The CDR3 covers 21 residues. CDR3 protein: CASSSLWTSGRPSRGPYEQYF. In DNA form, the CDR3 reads TGCGCCAGCAGTAGTCTCTGGACTAGCGGGAGACCCTCCCGTGGTCCCTACGAGCAGTACTTC.

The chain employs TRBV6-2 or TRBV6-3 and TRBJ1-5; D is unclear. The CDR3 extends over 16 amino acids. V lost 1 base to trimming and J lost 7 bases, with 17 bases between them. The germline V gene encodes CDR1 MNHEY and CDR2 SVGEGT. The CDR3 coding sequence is TGTGCCAGCAGTTACTTAACCAAGTACGGGAAACAGCCCCAGCATTTT. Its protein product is CASSYLTKYGKQPQHF.

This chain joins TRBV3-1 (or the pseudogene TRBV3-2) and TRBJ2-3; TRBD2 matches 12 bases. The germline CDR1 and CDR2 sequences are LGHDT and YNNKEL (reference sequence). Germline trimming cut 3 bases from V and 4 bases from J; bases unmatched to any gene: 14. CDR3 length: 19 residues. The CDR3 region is CASSHAGTSGRKKSDTQYF. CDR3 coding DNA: TGTGCCAGCAGCCACGCCGGGACTAGCGGGCGGAAAAAATCAGATACGCAGTATTTT.

The CDR3 loop reads CAWNIRLLTGNSPLHF. In DNA, the CDR3 is TGTGCCTGGAACATCCGGCTCTTAACGGGAAACTCACCCCTCCACTTT. The chain has TRBV30 and TRBJ1-6; D gene uncertain. This CDR3 region has 16 residues. Trimming took off 4 bases at V and 10 bases at J, with 23 bases between the two ends. Germline CDR1 and CDR2: GTSNPN and SVGIG (reference sequence).

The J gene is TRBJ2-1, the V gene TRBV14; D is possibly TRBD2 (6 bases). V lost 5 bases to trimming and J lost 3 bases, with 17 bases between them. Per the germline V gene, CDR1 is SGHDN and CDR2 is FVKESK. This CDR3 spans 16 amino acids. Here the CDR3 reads CASSKDPGLDYNEQFF. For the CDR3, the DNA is TGTGCCAGCAGCAAGGACCCGGGACTGGACTACAATGAGCAGTTCTTC.

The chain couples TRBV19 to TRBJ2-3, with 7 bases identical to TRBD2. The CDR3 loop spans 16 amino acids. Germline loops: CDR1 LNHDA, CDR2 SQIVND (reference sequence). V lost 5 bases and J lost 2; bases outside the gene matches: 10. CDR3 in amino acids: CASSPRTSIPTDTQYF. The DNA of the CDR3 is TGTGCCAGTAGTCCCCGGACTAGTATCCCCACAGATACGCAGTATTTT. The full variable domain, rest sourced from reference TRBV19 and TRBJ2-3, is DGGITQSPKYLFRKEGQNVTLSCEQNLNHDAMYWYRQDPGQGLRLIYYSQIVNDFQKGDIAEGYSVSREKKESFPLTVTSAQKNPTAFYLCASSPRTSIPTDTQYFGPGTRLTVL.

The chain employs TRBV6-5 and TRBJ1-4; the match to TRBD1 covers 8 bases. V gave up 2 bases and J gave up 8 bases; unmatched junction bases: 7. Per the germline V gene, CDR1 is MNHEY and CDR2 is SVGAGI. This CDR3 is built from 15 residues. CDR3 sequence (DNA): TGTGCCAGCAGTTACGGGAGACAGGGGCAGGAAAAACTGTTTTTT. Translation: CASSYGRQGQEKLFF.

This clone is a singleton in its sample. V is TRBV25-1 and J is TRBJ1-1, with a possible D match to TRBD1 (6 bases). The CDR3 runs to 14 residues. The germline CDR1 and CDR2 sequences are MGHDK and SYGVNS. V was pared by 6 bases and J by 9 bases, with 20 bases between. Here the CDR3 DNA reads TGTGCCAGCAGACCCGGACAGCTTATGGCTAAAGCTTTCTTT. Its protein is CASRPGQLMAKAFF.

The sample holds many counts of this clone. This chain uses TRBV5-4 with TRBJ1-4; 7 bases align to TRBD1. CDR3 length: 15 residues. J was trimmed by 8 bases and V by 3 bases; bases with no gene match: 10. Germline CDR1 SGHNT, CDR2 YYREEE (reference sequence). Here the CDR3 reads CASSSERGLGEKLFF. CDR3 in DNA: TGTGCCAGCAGCTCGGAGAGGGGGCTAGGAGAAAAACTGTTTTTT.

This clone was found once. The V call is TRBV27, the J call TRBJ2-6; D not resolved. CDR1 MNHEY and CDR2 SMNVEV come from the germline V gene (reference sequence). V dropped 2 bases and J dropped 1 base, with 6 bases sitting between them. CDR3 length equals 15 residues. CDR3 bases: TGTGCCAGCAGTTTACTCAGTTCTGGGGCCAACGTCCTGACTTTC. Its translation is CASSLLSSGANVLTF.

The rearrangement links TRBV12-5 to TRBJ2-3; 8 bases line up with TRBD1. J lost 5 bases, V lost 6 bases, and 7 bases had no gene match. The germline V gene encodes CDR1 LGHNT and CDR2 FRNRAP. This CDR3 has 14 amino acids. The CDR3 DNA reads TGTGCTAGTGGCTCAGGACAGGGTGTAGATACGCAGTATTTT. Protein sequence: CASGSGQGVDTQYF.

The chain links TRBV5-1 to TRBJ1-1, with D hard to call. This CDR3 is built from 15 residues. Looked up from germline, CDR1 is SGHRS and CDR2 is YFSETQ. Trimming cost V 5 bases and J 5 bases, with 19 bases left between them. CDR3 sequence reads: CASRVDVTRGTEAFF. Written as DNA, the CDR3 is TGCGCCAGCAGGGTGGACGTGACCCGGGGAACTGAAGCTTTCTTT.

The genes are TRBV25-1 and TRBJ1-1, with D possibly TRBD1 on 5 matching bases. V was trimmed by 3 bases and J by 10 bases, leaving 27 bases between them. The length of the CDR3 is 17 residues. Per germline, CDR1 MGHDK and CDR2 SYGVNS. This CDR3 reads CASSDTSGSGFSTGAFF. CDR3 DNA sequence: TGTGCCAGCAGTGATACTAGCGGGTCAGGGTTCAGTACGGGAGCTTTCTTT.

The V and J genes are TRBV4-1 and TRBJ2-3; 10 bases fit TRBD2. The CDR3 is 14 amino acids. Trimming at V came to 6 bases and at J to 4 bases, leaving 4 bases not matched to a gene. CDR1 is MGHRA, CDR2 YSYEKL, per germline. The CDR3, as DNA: TGCGCCAGCAGGCTAGCGGGAGTGGCAGATACGCAGTATTTT. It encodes CASRLAGVADTQYF.

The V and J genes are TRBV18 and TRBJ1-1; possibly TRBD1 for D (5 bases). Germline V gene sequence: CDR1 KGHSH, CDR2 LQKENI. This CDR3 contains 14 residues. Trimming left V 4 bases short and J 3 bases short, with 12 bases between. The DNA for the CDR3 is TGTGCCAGCTCACTATCAGGGAGGGACACTGAAGCTTTCTTT. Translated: CASSLSGRDTEAFF. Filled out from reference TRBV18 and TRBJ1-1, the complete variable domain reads NAGVMQNPRHLVRRRGQEARLRCSPMKGHSHVYWYRQLPEEGLKFMVYLQKENIIDESGMPKERFSAEFPKEGPSILRIQQVVRGDSAAYFCASSLSGRDTEAFFGQGTRLTVV.

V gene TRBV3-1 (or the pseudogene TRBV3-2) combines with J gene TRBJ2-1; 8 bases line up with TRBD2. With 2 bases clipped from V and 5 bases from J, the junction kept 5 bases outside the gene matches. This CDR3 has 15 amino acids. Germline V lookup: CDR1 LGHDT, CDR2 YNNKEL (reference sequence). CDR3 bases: TGTGCCAGCAGCCAACAAGCGGGAGCCCACAATGAGCAGTTCTTC. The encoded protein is CASSQQAGAHNEQFF.